This is a list of T cell receptor beta chains from one sample in a study of T cells expressing NK-cell markers. TCRdb reprocessed the 5' RACE reads and reports one entry per CDR3 protein, with no DNA. This repertoire includes roughly 390,000 distinct CDR3 sequences. The sequenced material came from blood T cells: a sorted CD56 or NKG2C T cell subset, CD4+ or CD8+ T cells, or bulk PBMC T cells (not recorded which). All receptors come from a woman between 50 and 59 years old in good health. Each CDR3 is given with its conserved first and last residue. The order of the fields is V gene, J gene, CDR3 length, CDR3 protein.

v_gene: TRBV20-1
j_gene: TRBJ2-1
len: 16
CDR3aa: CSAYRQGSSSYNEQFF

v_gene: TRBV20-1
j_gene: TRBJ2-1
len: 16
CDR3aa: CSAHRLGRSSYNEQFF

v_gene: TRBV19
j_gene: TRBJ2-5
len: 15
CDR3aa: CASSTSGTLQETQYF

v_gene: TRBV3-1
j_gene: TRBJ2-5
len: 16
CDR3aa: CASSLKNSGGGETQYF

v_gene: TRBV3-1
j_gene: TRBJ2-4
len: 15
CDR3aa: CASSDPGANRAIQYF

v_gene: TRBV11-2
j_gene: TRBJ2-1
len: 14
CDR3aa: CASSSGGGEREQFF

v_gene: TRBV7-9
j_gene: TRBJ2-1
len: 13
CDR3aa: CASSLGTYNEQFF

v_gene: TRBV6-1
j_gene: TRBJ1-5
len: 12
CDR3aa: CASSVQNRPQHF

v_gene: TRBV6-5
j_gene: TRBJ2-5
len: 14
CDR3aa: CASSYSTSWETQYF

v_gene: TRBV11-3
j_gene: TRBJ2-5
len: 14
CDR3aa: CASSFMGVQETQYF

v_gene: TRBV30
j_gene: TRBJ2-7
len: 15
CDR3aa: CAWSRGQGPSYEQYF

v_gene: TRBV19
j_gene: TRBJ2-7
len: 15
CDR3aa: CASSPGLAGNHEQYF

v_gene: TRBV7-6
j_gene: TRBJ2-2
len: 20
CDR3aa: CASSLVRGLAGVRNTGELFF

v_gene: TRBV11-2
j_gene: TRBJ2-7
len: 14
CDR3aa: CASSLGAATYEQYF

v_gene: TRBV27
j_gene: TRBJ2-3
len: 11
CDR3aa: CASSRGDTQYF

v_gene: TRBV3-1
j_gene: TRBJ1-2
len: 12
CDR3aa: CASSQKTRGYTF

v_gene: TRBV7-8
j_gene: TRBJ2-1
len: 19
CDR3aa: CASSLVGLAGLSSYNEQFF

v_gene: TRBV5-1
j_gene: TRBJ2-1
len: 15
CDR3aa: CASSSGAYRDNEQFF

v_gene: TRBV3-1
j_gene: TRBJ2-2
len: 14
CDR3aa: CASSQATGTGELFF

v_gene: TRBV4-1
j_gene: TRBJ2-7
len: 15
CDR3aa: CASSQEPGTGYEQYF

v_gene: TRBV25-1
j_gene: TRBJ1-1
len: 12
CDR3aa: CASSATGRGDFF

v_gene: TRBV4-2
j_gene: TRBJ2-5
len: 14
CDR3aa: CASSPSGGQETQYF

v_gene: TRBV7-6
j_gene: TRBJ2-1
len: 17
CDR3aa: CASSPDPFQSSYNEQFF

v_gene: TRBV11-3
j_gene: TRBJ2-3
len: 16
CDR3aa: CASSSPLAGGLDTQYF

v_gene: TRBV27
j_gene: TRBJ1-5
len: 14
CDR3aa: CASSSMRSEQPQHF

v_gene: TRBV4-1
j_gene: TRBJ1-4
len: 14
CDR3aa: CASSHPATNEKLFF

v_gene: TRBV27
j_gene: TRBJ1-6
len: 13
CDR3aa: CASSFTANSPLHF

v_gene: TRBV5-5
j_gene: TRBJ1-1
len: 14
CDR3aa: CASSSREMNTEAFF